The present T cell receptor (beta chain) was sequenced within a study of Graves' ophthalmopathy and Graves' hyperthyroidism. RNA transcripts were the source from which TCR beta CDR3 regions were amplified. RT-PCR with HTBI primers came first, then second-round multiplex PCR. In TCRdb, the multiplex PCR reads were re-called with MiXCR into one record per CDR3 protein. The table includes 600,000 to 650,000 distinct CDR3 sequences, about 24% detected once. There are many counts of this clonotype. This CDR3 has 13 residues. Trimming removed 1 base from V and 2 bases from J, with 9 bases in between. Per germline, CDR1 GTSNPN and CDR2 SVGIG (reference sequence).

The sequence was collected from a woman under 30 with stable Graves' hyperthyroidism. Some clones in this sample may be carry-over from other donors' samples. Material for sequencing was peripheral blood. The rearrangement joins TRBV30 to TRBJ2-7, with D tentatively TRBD2 (5 bases). Here the CDR3 reads CAWSAGVTYEQYF. CDR3 coding DNA: TGTGCCTGGAGTGCCGGGGTGACCTACGAGCAGTACTTC.